This T cell receptor (beta chain) was captured in a study of CD8 T cells in Susac syndrome (dated by TCRdb to the late 2010s). For context, the study as a whole: Among the sequenced Susac syndrome patients, more than five had clinically active disease and under 10 were in clinical remission. At blood withdrawal, Susac syndrome patients were therapy-naive, treated with corticosteroids (with IVIg additionally given to some), or treated with IVIg alone. Repertoire sequencing was used to test whether CD8+ T cell activation and differentiation in Susac syndrome was antigen driven. The study compared CD8+ T cell repertoire clonality among roughly 12 healthy donors, around 14 Susac syndrome patients and approximately 16 multiple sclerosis patients.

RNA was extracted with the RNeasy kit and about 0.5 to 1 ug was reverse transcribed using random hexamers. The immunoSEQ multiplex PCR assay, which covers 54 Vbeta and 13 Jbeta segments, was used to amplify TCR beta CDR3 regions. To correct PCR amplification bias, a synthetic template baseline was used for both primer optimization and computational correction. The study's own analysis went as follows. Reads were assigned to V, D and J genes according to IMGT and analyzed in immunoSEQ Analyzer, with only productive sequences retained. To calculate clonality, Shannon entropy was normalized by log2 of the number of productive unique sequences and then subtracted from one. For each patient and control, public and private clones were evaluated within the 100 most prevalent clones. A clone was defined as Susac-specific if it was absent from the healthy and MS cohorts, from roughly 990 published viral clones and from other ImmuneACCESS disease sequences. The public reads were reprocessed in TCRdb via fastp at Q25 and MiXCR, keeping in-frame beta chains. Entries are consolidated by CDR3 protein sequence, retaining the most common genes and DNA. For this entry, the V and J calls and clone size follow TCRdb and not the study's own pipeline. The sample table records 150,000 to 200,000 distinct CDR3 sequences; around 93% of these occur just once. Around 0.16% of the sample lies in the top ten.

This clonotype was detected once. Its antigen is unknown. No base quality information exists; no much larger clone differs at one position. A solitary read yields weak support. Peripheral blood CD8+ and CD4+ T cells from healthy donors, Susac syndrome patients and multiple sclerosis patients were profiled using high-throughput TCR beta sequencing. The Susac syndrome patients fulfilled recently defined diagnostic criteria for either definite or probable disease. Bulk CD8+ and CD4+ T cells were purified by magnetic negative isolation, while CD8+ TEMRA cells were enriched using FACS. Blood was drawn into EDTA tubes, processed within 24 hours, and PBMCs were isolated by density gradient centrifugation. PBMCs intended for TCR sequencing were cryopreserved in liquid nitrogen and thawed later in a water bath at 37 degrees C. The sorted or isolated CD4+, CD8+ and CD8+ TEMRA cells had a purity of 90% or higher.

CDR1 and CDR2 were assigned from the germline V gene as SGHVS and FQNEAQ. V loses 5 bases of germline sequence and J loses 3 bases, and the interval between the two ends is 11 bases. Reading from cysteine to phenylalanine, the CDR3 counts 14 amino acids. This entry keeps only the CDR3 DNA: 42 bases, framed from base 1. The full study reports these points: Roughly 15 Susac-specific public clones were identified in the total CD8+ repertoire, and a few Susac-specific public clones were identified in the CD8+ TEMRA repertoire. The TCR sequencing and HLA analysis was acknowledged to have included a relatively small number of individuals. Clonal expansion was observed in Susac syndrome CD8+ repertoires, with the highest expansion in CD8+ TEMRA cells and greater expansion in clinically active than in remitting patients.

The sample comprised CD8+ T cells from PBMCs. The TCR originated in a human donor with Susac syndrome. Rearrangement joined TRBV7-8 to TRBJ2-4; the D gene is not confidently resolved. The CDR3 in this case is CASSPRGLKNIQYF. The DNA sequence follows: TGTGCCAGCAGCCCTCGTGGCCTCAAAAACATTCAGTACTTC.